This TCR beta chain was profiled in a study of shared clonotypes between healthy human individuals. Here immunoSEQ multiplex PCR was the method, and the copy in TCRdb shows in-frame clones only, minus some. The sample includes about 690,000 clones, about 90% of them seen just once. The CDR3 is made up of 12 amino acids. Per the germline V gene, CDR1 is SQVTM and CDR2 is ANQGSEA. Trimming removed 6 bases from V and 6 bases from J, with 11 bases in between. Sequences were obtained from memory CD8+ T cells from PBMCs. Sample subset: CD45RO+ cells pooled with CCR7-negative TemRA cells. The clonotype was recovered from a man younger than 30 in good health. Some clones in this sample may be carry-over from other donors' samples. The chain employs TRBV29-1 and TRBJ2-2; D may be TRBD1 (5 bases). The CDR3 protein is CSVAGFAGELFF. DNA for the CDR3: TGCAGCGTGGCAGGGTTTGCCGGGGAGCTGTTTTTT.